This T cell receptor (beta chain) was recorded in a study of graft-versus-host responses after intestinal transplantation (dated by TCRdb to about 2021). For the wider study: The transplants that recipients received were multivisceral, liver-intestinal, or isolated intestinal. Every recipient was given anti-thymocyte globulin induction, followed by approximately three years of maintenance tacrolimus and steroids. Bulk TCR-beta CDR3 sequencing was used to track graft-versus-host and host-versus-graft alloreactive T cell clones in the graft, circulation and bone marrow after intestinal transplantation. Alloreactive clones were identified by sequencing pre-transplant mixed lymphocyte reaction products and comparing these products with unstimulated pre-transplant donor and recipient T cells. The cohort enrolled 20 to 25 intestinal transplant recipients including one retransplant, and a few patients lacking pretransplant specimens were excluded. Donor T cell macrochimerism was defined as a peak of at least 4% donor T cells among recipient peripheral blood mononuclear cells. Instead of going to the commercial service, samples from a few later patients were sequenced in-house on an Illumina MiSeq and processed with MiXCR.

What this sample's time point label stands for: cells obtained before transplantation from donor or recipient. CD3+CD4+ and CD3+CD8+ populations were FACS-sorted from unstimulated pre-transplant donor and recipient cells taken from spleen or lymph nodes. Its CDR3 holds 18 amino acids, cysteine through phenylalanine. CDR3 DNA only is kept here, 54 bases in frame from base 1. Trimming removed 3 bases from V and 0 bases from J; the gene matches leave 9 bases unexplained. As encoded in the germline V gene (reference sequence), CDR1 is SEHNR while CDR2 is FQNEAQ. What the work shows at the level of the full study, not this receptor alone: The relatively low number and heterogeneity of intestinal transplant patients limited the conclusions. Early after transplant, peak levels of circulating GvH clones were associated with declines in HvG clones. GvH clones were detected in recipient bone marrow, and some of these GvH clones were observed earlier in ileal mucosa or blood, consistent with an intestinal mucosal origin. Patients with donor T cell macrochimerism had high GvH to HvG T cell clonal ratios in their allografts.

Comment on this clone: Its antigen remains undetermined. Per-base qualities were not stored, and no clone one base away is much larger.

Libraries were made using the immunoSEQ multiplex PCR assay. For most patients, genomic DNA was isolated using the Qiagen DNeasy Blood and Tissue Kit and was shipped frozen to Adaptive Biotechnologies for TCR sequencing. For most patients, genomic DNA was subjected to high-throughput TCR-beta CDR3 sequencing by Adaptive Biotechnologies. In the source study's methods: TCR sequencing data for 18 patients were retrieved from Adaptive's ImmunoSEQ software; a few other patients were processed with MiXCR and VDJtools. CD4 versus CD8 sorting errors were corrected by removing sequences found in both subsets at a frequency ratio below 5:1. CDR3 nucleotide sequences shared between donor and recipient were removed because their origin could not be assigned. At least 2-fold expansion over unstimulated cells and a minimum CFSE-low frequency of 0.002% (template counts) or 0.001% (read counts) were required for clones to be classified as alloreactive. Mappable clones were those detected in sequenced pre-transplant spleen, lymph node, or MLR CFSE-low populations of the donor or recipient. The cumulative frequency of alloreactive clones was calculated as a percentage of all sequences, weighted by copy number. In TCRdb, the immuneACCESS table is reduced to in-frame sequences with V and J assigned. These tables do not hold every clone; where another copy was compared, an unresolved V gene accounts for under half, and the others remain unexplained. D and trimming come from the DNA, and the V and J calls and clone size come from that table. Present in this sample are tens of thousands of clones, roughly 91% of which were seen just once. About 2% of the sample belongs to the ten largest clones.

The clonotype originates from a human donor who received an intestinal transplant. The sequencing used unstimulated CD8+ T cells sorted from spleen or lymph node cells, collected before intestinal transplant. The chain employs TRBV7-9 and TRBJ1-4, and 8 bases in between align with TRBD1. The CDR3 in this case is CASSLIRTGNSTNEKLFF. The nucleotide sequence reads as follows: TGTGCCAGCAGCTTGATCCGGACAGGGAACTCAACTAATGAAAAACTGTTTTTT.